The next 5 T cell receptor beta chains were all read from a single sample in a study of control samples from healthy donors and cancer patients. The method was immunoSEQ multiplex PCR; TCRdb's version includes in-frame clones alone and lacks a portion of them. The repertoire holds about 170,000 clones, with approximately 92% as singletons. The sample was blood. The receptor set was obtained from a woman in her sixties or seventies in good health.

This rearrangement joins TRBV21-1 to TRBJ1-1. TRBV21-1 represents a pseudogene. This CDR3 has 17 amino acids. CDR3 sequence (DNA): TGTGCCAGCAGCAAAGGAGGTAGTAGGAGGGAGGACACTGAAGCTTTCTTT. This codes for CASSKGGSRREDTEAFF.

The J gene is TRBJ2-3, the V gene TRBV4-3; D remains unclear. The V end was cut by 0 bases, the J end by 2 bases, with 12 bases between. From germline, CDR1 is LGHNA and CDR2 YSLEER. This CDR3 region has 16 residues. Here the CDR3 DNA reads TGCGCCAGCAGCCAAGATCGGCGGCCCGTCACAGATACGCAGTATTTT. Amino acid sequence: CASSQDRRPVTDTQYF.

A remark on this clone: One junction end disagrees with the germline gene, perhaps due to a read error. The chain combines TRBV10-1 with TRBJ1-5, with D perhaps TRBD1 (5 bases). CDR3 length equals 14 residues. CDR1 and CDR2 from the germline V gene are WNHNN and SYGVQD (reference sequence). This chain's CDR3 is CATSPGTQDQPQHF. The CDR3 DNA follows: TGCGCCACCAGTCCTGGGACGCAGGATCAGCCCCAGCATTTT.

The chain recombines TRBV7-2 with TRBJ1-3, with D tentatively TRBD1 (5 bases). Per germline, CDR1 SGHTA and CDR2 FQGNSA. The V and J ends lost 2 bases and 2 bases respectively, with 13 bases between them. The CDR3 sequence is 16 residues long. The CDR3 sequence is CASSLRLRGTGNTIYF. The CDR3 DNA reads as TGTGCCAGCAGCTTACGTCTGCGGGGGACTGGAAACACCATATATTTT.

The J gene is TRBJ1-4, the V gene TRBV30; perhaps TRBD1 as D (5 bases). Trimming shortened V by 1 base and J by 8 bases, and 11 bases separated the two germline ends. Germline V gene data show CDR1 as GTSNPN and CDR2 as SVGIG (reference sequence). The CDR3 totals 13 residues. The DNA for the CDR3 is TGTGCCTGGAGTGCGGGGGGTGACGAAAAACTGTTTTTT. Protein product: CAWSAGGDEKLFF.